Shown below are 15 T cell receptor beta chains from a single sample sequenced in a study of blood T cell repertoires in COVID-19. Some clones are missing from TCRdb's copy, which holds only in-frame ones; the method was immunoSEQ multiplex PCR. The table has 200,000 to 250,000 clones, about 85% seen once. Material for sequencing was PBMCs or T cells enriched from blood (not recorded which). The source is a man between 25 and 39 years old who had recovered from COVID-19.

The chain carries TRBV2 and TRBJ1-4; 9 nucleotides line up with TRBD1. CDR3 length equals 14 residues. The germline V gene encodes CDR1 SNHLY and CDR2 FYNNEI. Trimming cost V 5 bases and J 15 bases; bases outside gene matches: 13. This chain's CDR3 is CASSSNRGRGQMFF. The CDR3 DNA follows: TGTGCCAGCAGTTCAAACAGGGGGCGCGGGCAAATGTTTTTT. Based on the CDR3 plus reference TRBV2 and TRBJ1-4, the full variable domain is EPEVTQTPSHQVTQMGQEVILRCVPISNHLYFYWYRQILGQKVEFLVSFYNNEISEKSEIFDDQFSVERPDGSNFTLKIRSTKLEDSAMYFCASSSNRGRGQMFFGSGTQLSVL.

CDR3 nucleotide sequence: TGTGCCAGCAGTTCACCGGGACTCGGCGATACGCAGTATTTT. This sequence encodes CASSSPGLGDTQYF. This chain connects TRBV28 to TRBJ2-3, with D maybe TRBD2 (6 bases). V shed 4 bases and J shed 6 bases, with 14 bases lying between them. The CDR3 totals 14 residues. Germline V CDR1 and CDR2: MDHEN, SYDVKM.

On this clone itself: Germline and junction disagree at one end, which may indicate a read error. The chain joins TRBV30 to TRBJ2-7; 9 nucleotides match TRBD1. In germline, CDR1 is GTSNPN, CDR2 SVGIG (reference sequence). The CDR3 is made up of 13 amino acids. CDR3: CACLGQGSFEQYF. As DNA, the CDR3 is TGTGCCTGCCTCGGACAGGGGTCCTTCGAGCAGTACTTC.

The chain recombines TRBV19 with TRBJ2-2; TRBD1 aligns across 9 bases. The V and J ends lost 3 bases and 9 bases, in that order; junction bases with no gene match: 11. CDR1 is LNHDA, CDR2 SQIVND, per germline (reference sequence). The CDR3 spans 16 residues. The CDR3 DNA reads as TGTGCCAGTAGTATGTTTACGACAGGGGGATTTAGGGAGCTGTTTTTT. As protein: CASSMFTTGGFRELFF.

This chain uses TRBV7-3 with TRBJ2-3; 7 bases match TRBD2. The germline V gene has CDR1 SGHTA and CDR2 FQGTGA. V gave up 3 bases and J gave up 1 base; unmatched junction bases: 13. The CDR3 runs 18 residues. DNA of the CDR3: TGTGCCAGCAGCTTGACCCCTGGTTCCCGGGGGGGCACAGATACGCAGTATTTT. It specifies CASSLTPGSRGGTDTQYF.

The chain has TRBV19 and TRBJ1-2; 8 bases match TRBD1. The CDR3 covers 12 residues. Trimming took 7 bases from V and 2 from J; bases not matched to a gene: 0. The germline V gene encodes CDR1 LNHDA and CDR2 SQIVND (reference sequence). The CDR3 DNA sequence: TGTGCCAGTACAGGGGGCAACTATGGCTACACCTTC. It encodes CASTGGNYGYTF.

V and J are TRBV28 and TRBJ2-2, with 8 bases identical to TRBD1. Germline V gene data show CDR1 as MDHEN and CDR2 as SYDVKM. This CDR3 comprises 12 residues. V was clipped by 8 bases and J by 5 bases; unmatched bases: 1. For the CDR3, the DNA is TGTGCCAGCGACAGGGGAACCGGGGAGCTGTTTTTT. Protein sequence: CASDRGTGELFF.

The rearrangement joins TRBV6-1 to TRBJ2-3; unclear D gene. CDR3 length equals 18 residues. Germline V gene lookup returns CDR1 MNHNS and CDR2 SASEGT. V lost 2 bases to trimming and J lost 0 bases, with 18 bases between them. CDR3 protein: CASSEFDSGSSSTDTQYF. CDR3 bases: TGTGCCAGCAGTGAATTTGACTCCGGCAGCTCTAGCACAGATACGCAGTATTTT.

This rearrangement joins TRBV7-9 to TRBJ2-7; TRBD2 matches at 11 bases. The CDR3 loop spans 13 amino acids. V shed 5 bases, J shed 4 bases, and the junction held 1 base outside the gene matches. Germline assignment: CDR1 SEHNR and CDR2 FQNEAQ (reference sequence). DNA for the CDR3: TGTGCCAGCAGCCGACTAGCGGGATACGAGCAGTACTTC. Its translation: CASSRLAGYEQYF.

The V call is TRBV11-2, the J call TRBJ1-4; D gene uncertain. CDR1 is SGHAT, CDR2 FQNNGV, per germline. V lost 4 bases and J lost 12, with 15 bases in between. This CDR3 has 13 residues. CDR3: CASSYPPYGELFF. CDR3 DNA sequence: TGTGCCAGCAGCTACCCCCCATACGGGGAACTGTTTTTT.

This chain joins TRBV4-3 and TRBJ1-4, with D uncertain. V lost 0 bases, J lost 3 bases, and 8 bases lay in between. Germline assignment: CDR1 LGHNA and CDR2 YSLEER. The CDR3 spans 15 residues. CDR3 sequence reads: CASSQESGANEKLFF. The CDR3 DNA is TGCGCCAGCAGCCAAGAGTCCGGAGCTAATGAAAAACTGTTTTTT.

This clone was recorded a few times. J is TRBJ1-6 and V is TRBV7-2, with 10 bases fitting TRBD1. This CDR3 contains 15 residues. Germline V gene lookup returns CDR1 SGHTA and CDR2 FQGNSA. V trimming: 3 bases; J trimming: 10 bases; junction bases outside the gene matches: 6. The CDR3 sequence is CASSFGTGEGSPLHF. The CDR3 DNA sequence: TGTGCCAGCAGCTTCGGGACAGGGGAGGGCTCACCCCTCCACTTT. Full variable domain (remainder filled in from reference TRBV7-2 and TRBJ1-6): GAGVSQSPSNKVTEKGKDVELRCDPISGHTALYWYRQSLGQGLEFLIYFQGNSAPDKSGLPSDRFSAERTGGSVSTLTIQRTQQEDSAVYLCASSFGTGEGSPLHFGNGTRLTVT.

The chain employs TRBV7-2 and TRBJ2-2; tentatively, D is TRBD1 (6 bases). Deletions cut 4 bases from V and 2 bases from J, with 11 bases between. Looked up from germline, CDR1 is SGHTA and CDR2 is FQGNSA. The CDR3 covers 15 residues. The chain's CDR3 is CASSSDSLNTGELFF. The CDR3 DNA reads as TGTGCCAGCAGCTCGGACAGCCTCAACACCGGGGAGCTGTTTTTT.

The rearrangement uses TRBV19 and TRBJ1-5; weak D call: TRBD1 (6 bases). Germline V gives CDR1 LNHDA, CDR2 SQIVND (reference sequence). Trimming removed 5 bases from V and 7 bases from J, with 12 bases in between. The CDR3 runs 13 residues. CDR3 sequence (DNA): TGTGCCAGTAGTCAACAGGGTAAACAGCCCCAGCATTTT. Protein sequence: CASSQQGKQPQHF.

The chain recombines TRBV5-6 with TRBJ1-2; D is ambiguous. Trimming stripped 2 bases from V and 8 bases from J, with 16 bases between. CDR1 and CDR2 from the germline V gene are SGHDT and YYEEEE. This CDR3 has 14 amino acids. CDR3 in DNA: TGTGCCAGCAGCTTTTCATTGCAACTTCGCGGCTACACCTTC. This encodes CASSFSLQLRGYTF. The full variable domain, completed using reference TRBV5-6 and TRBJ1-2, is DAGVTQSPTHLIKTRGQQVTLRCSPKSGHDTVSWYQQALGQGPQFIFQYYEEEERQRGNFPDRFSGHQFPNYSSELNVNALLLGDSALYLCASSFSLQLRGYTFGSGTRLTVV.